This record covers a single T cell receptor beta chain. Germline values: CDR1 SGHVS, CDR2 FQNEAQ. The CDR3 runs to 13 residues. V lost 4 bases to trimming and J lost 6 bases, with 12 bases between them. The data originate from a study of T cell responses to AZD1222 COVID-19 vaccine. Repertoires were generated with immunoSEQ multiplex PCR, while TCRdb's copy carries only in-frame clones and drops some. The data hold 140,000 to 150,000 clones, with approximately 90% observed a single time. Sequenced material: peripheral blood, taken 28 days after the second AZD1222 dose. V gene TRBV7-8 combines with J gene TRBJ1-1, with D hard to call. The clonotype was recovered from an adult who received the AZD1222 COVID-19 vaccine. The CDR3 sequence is CASSSPGFPEAFF. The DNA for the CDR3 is TGTGCCAGCAGCTCTCCGGGGTTCCCTGAAGCTTTCTTT.